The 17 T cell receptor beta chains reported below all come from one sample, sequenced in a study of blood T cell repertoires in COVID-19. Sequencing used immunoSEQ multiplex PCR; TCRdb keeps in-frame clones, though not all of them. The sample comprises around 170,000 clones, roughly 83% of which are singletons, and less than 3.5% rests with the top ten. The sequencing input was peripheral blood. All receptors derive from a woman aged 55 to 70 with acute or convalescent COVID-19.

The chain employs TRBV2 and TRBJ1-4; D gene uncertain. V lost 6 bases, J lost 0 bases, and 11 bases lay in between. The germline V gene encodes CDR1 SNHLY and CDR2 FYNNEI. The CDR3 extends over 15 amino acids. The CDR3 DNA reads TGTGCCAGCAGCCGAGACCGGGCAACTAATGAAAAACTGTTTTTT. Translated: CASSRDRATNEKLFF.

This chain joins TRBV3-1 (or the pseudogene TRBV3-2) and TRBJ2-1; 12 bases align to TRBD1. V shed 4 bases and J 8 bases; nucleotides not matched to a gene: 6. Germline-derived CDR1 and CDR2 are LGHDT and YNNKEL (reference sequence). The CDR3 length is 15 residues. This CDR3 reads CASSLAGTGGHEQFF. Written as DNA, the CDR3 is TGTGCCAGCAGCCTCGCCGGGACAGGGGGCCATGAGCAGTTCTTC.

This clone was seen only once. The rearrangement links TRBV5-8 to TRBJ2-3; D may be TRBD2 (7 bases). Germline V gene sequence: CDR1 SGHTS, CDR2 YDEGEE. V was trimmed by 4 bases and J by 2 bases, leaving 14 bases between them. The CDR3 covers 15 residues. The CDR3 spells CASSPGGRHTDTQYF. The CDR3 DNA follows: TGTGCCAGCAGCCCCGGGGGGCGGCACACAGATACGCAGTATTTT.

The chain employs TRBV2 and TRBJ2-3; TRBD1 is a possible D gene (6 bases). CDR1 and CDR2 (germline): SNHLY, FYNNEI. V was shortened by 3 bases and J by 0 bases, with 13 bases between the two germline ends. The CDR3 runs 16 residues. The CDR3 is CASSDSRGLSTDTQYF. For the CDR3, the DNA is TGTGCCAGCAGTGATTCCAGGGGCCTTAGCACAGATACGCAGTATTTT.

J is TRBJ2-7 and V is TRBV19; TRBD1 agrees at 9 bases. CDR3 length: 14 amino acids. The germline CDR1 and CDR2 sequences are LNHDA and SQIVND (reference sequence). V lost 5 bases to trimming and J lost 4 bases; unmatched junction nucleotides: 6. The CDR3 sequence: CASSLSGTGYEQYF. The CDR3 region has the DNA TGTGCCAGTAGTCTGTCCGGGACAGGGTACGAGCAGTACTTC.

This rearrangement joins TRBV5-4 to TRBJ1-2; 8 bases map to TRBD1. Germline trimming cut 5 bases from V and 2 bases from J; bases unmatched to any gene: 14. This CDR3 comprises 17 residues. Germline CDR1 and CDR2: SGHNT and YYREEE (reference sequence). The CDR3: CASRRPRGLDGNYGYTF. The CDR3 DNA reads TGTGCCAGCAGGCGGCCCAGGGGGCTAGATGGGAACTATGGCTACACCTTC. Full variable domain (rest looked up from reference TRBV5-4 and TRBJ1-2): ETGVTQSPTHLIKTRGQQVTLRCSSQSGHNTVSWYQQALGQGPQFIFQYYREEENGRGNFPPRFSGLQFPNYSSELNVNALELDDSALYLCASRRPRGLDGNYGYTFGSGTRLTVV.

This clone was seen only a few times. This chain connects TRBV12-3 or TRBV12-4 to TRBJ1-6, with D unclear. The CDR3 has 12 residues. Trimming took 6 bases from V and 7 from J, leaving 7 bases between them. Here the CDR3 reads CASSVSNSPLHF. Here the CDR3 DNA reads TGTGCCAGCAGCGTCTCCAATTCACCCCTCCACTTT.

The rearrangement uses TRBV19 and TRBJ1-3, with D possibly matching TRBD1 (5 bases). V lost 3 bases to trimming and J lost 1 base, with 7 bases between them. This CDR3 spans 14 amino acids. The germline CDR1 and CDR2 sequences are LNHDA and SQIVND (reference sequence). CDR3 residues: CASSMYRSGNTIYF. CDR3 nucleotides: TGTGCCAGTAGTATGTACAGGTCTGGAAACACCATATATTTT.

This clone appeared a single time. The CDR3 DNA sequence: TGTGCCAGCAGTTCACCTCATCCGGGAGGTTGGTATGGCTACACCTTC. Its translation: CASSSPHPGGWYGYTF. The V and J genes are TRBV6-6 and TRBJ1-2; D unresolved. With 4 bases removed from V and 5 bases from J, the gap between germline ends came to 20 bases. This CDR3 has 16 amino acids. Looked up from germline, CDR1 is MNHNY and CDR2 is SVGAGI (reference sequence).

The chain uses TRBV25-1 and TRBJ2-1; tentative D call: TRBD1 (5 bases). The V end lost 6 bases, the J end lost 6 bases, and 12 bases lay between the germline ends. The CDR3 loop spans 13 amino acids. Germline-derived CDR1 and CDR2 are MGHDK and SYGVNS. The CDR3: CASRGLIGNEQFF. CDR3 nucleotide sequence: TGTGCCAGCAGGGGGCTAATAGGCAATGAGCAGTTCTTC.

The CDR3 protein is CASSQDLGLAGGGKQFF. CDR3 DNA sequence: TGCGCCAGCAGCCAAGATCTAGGATTAGCGGGGGGGGGAAAGCAGTTCTTC. The V call is TRBV4-3, the J call TRBJ2-1; 11 positions agree with TRBD2. CDR1 and CDR2 (germline): LGHNA, YSLEER. The V gene end was trimmed by 0 bases and the J gene end by 11 bases; junction bases not matched to a gene: 12. CDR3 length: 17 residues.

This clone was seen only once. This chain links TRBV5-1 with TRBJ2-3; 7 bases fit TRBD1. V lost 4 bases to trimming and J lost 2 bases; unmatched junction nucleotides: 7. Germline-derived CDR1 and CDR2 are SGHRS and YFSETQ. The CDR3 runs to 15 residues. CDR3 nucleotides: TGCGCCAGCAGCGAAGGACAGGTCGCCACAGATACGCAGTATTTT. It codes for CASSEGQVATDTQYF.

The CDR3, as DNA: TGTGCCAGCAGCTTGGGACTGAGGGAGCGGATGGGCGCCAATGGCTACACCTTC. Residues: CASSLGLRERMGANGYTF. The chain joins TRBV5-4 to TRBJ1-2; D remains unclear. Germline loops: CDR1 SGHNT, CDR2 YYREEE (reference sequence). V lost 0 bases and J 6 bases, leaving 24 bases between the germline ends. CDR3 length: 18 amino acids.

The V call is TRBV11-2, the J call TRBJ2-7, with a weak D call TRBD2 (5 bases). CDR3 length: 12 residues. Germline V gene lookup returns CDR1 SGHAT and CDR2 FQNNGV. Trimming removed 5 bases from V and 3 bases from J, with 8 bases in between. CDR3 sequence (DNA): TGTGCCAGCAGCCTAGCCCTCTACGAGCAGTACTTC. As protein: CASSLALYEQYF.

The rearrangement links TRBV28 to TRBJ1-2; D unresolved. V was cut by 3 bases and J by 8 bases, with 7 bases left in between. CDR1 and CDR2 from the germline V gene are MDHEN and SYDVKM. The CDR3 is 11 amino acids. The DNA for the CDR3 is TGTGCCAGCAGTTTTACTTGGGGCTACACCTTC. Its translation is CASSFTWGYTF.

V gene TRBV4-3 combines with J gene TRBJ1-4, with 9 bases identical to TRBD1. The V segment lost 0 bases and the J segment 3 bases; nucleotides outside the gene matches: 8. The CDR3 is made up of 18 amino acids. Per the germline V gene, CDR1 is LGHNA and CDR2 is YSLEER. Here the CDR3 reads CASSQDALRTGANEKLFF. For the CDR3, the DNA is TGCGCCAGCAGCCAAGATGCGCTCCGGACAGGGGCTAATGAAAAACTGTTTTTT.

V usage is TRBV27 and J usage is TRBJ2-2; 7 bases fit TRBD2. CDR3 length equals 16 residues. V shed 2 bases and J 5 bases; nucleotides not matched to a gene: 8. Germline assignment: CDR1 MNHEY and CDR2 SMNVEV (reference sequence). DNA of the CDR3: TGTGCCAGCAGTTTAGCGATGGGAGGGAGGACCGGGGAGCTGTTTTTT. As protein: CASSLAMGGRTGELFF.